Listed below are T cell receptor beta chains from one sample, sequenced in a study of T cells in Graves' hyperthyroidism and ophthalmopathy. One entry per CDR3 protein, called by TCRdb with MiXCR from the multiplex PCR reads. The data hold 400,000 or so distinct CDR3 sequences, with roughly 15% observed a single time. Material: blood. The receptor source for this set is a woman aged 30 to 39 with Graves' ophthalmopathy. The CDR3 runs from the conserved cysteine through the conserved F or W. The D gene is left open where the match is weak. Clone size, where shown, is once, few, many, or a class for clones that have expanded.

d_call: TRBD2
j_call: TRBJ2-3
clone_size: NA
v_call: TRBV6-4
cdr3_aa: CASSVGGGSDTQYF

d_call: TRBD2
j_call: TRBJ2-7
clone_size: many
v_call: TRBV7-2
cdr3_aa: CASSLGVRGDIEEQYF

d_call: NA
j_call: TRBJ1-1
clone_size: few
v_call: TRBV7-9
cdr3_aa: CASSLAGVGEPEAFF

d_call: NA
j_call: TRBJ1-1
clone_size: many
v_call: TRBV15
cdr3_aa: CATSRVQGLTAFF

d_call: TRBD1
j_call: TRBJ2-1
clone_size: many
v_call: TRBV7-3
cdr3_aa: CASSAAGTGRDEQFF

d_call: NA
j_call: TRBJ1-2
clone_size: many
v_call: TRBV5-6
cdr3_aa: CASSRGGLKGYTF

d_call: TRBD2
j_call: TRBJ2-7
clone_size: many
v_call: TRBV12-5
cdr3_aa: CASKAGGRYEQYF

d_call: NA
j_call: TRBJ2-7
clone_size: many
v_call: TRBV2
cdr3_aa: CASSSEGVTYEQYF

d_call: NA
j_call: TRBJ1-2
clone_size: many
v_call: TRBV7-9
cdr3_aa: CASSPHGGANYGYTF

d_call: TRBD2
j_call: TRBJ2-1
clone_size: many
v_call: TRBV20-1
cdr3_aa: CSARDRTSGGVSSYNEQFF

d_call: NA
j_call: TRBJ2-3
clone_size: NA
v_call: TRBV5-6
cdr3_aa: CASSHEGGGISDTQYF

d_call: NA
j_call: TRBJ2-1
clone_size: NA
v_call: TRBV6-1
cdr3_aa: CASSGLDEQFF

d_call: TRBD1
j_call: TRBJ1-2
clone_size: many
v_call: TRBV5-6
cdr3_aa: CASHHKYRGGGYTF

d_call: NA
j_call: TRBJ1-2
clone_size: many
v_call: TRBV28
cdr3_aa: CASSSPPPGGWGYTF

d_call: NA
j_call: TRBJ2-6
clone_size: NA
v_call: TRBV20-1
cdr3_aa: CSASGGGLNSGANVLTF

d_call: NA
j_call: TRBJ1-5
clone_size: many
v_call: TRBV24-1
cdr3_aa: CAIGPGWVNQPQHF